This is a list of T cell receptor beta chains from one sample in a study of blood T cell repertoires in COVID-19. The data were produced by immunoSEQ multiplex PCR, yet TCRdb's version contains in-frame clones alone and is incomplete. The sample includes around 300,000 clones, around 90% of them seen just once. The sample consisted of PBMCs or T cells enriched from blood (not recorded which). The receptors were gathered from a woman between 35 and 50 years old who had recovered from COVID-19. The CDR3 runs from the conserved cysteine through the conserved F or W. The D gene is left open where the match is weak. Not all rows give a size; the values are once, few, many and, for expanded clones, a class.

>TRBJ2-1|-|TRBV27|TRBD2
TGTGCCAGCAGTTTGTTGGGTCTAGCGGGAGTTTCATACAATGAGCAGTTCTTC
CASSLLGLAGVSYNEQFF
>TRBJ1-1|once|TRBV9|TRBD1
TGTGCCAGCAGCGGCACAGGGGGGTTCACTGAAGCTTTCTTT
CASSGTGGFTEAFF
>TRBJ1-1|-|TRBV5-1|TRBD1
TGCGCCAGCAGCTTTTATACAGGGGGGACTGAAGCTTTCTTT
CASSFYTGGTEAFF
>TRBJ2-5|-|TRBV11-2|-
TGTGCCAGCACCGACGGTGGGCGGGGTTCAGAGACCCAGTACTTC
CASTDGGRGSETQYF
>TRBJ2-3|-|TRBV3-1/TRBV3-2|-
TGTGCCAGCAGCTTAAGTAGTACAGATACGCAGTATTTT
CASSLSSTDTQYF
>TRBJ1-2|-|TRBV5-1|-
TGCGCCAGCTTGGAATTGCCAGGGGCGGGCTATGGCTACACCTTC
CASLELPGAGYGYTF
>TRBJ2-1|once|TRBV6-5|TRBD1
TGTGCCAGCAGGGGGACAGGGGGTCGGAATGAGCAGTTCTTC
CASRGTGGRNEQFF
>TRBJ1-1|once|TRBV6-5|-
TGTGCCAGCAGTTACATTGCTTCCTACGCTGAAGCTTTCTTT
CASSYIASYAEAFF
>TRBJ1-6|-|TRBV5-1|TRBD1
TGCGCCAGCATGCGGGACAGAAATTCACCCCTCCACTTT
CASMRDRNSPLHF
>TRBJ2-7|-|TRBV7-9|TRBD2
TGTGCCAGCAGCCCTCGGACTAGCGGGAGCAACGAGCAGTACTTC
CASSPRTSGSNEQYF
>TRBJ1-4|-|TRBV30|-
TGTGCCTCAGGCCCCCGGCAGGGAAGCTCCTTTAATGAAAAACTGTTTTTT
CASGPRQGSSFNEKLFF
>TRBJ1-6|-|TRBV18|TRBD1
TGTGCCAGCTCACCCGGGACAGGGGCTTTTCGGTCACCCCTCCACTTT
CASSPGTGAFRSPLHF
>TRBJ2-1|-|TRBV29-1|-
TGCAGCGTTGGGTTAGCGACTACCTACAATGAGCAGTTCTTC
CSVGLATTYNEQFF
>TRBJ2-3|-|TRBV30|-
TGTGCCCGGAGCGAGTCCCCAGATACGCAGTATTTT
CARSESPDTQYF
>TRBJ2-6|-|TRBV10-3|TRBD1
TGTGCCATCAGTGAAAACCAGGGGGCCCGCTTCTCTGGGGCCAACGTCCTGACTTTC
CAISENQGARFSGANVLTF
>TRBJ2-3|-|TRBV6-2/TRBV6-3|-
TGTGCCAGCAGCGAACCAGGGACCAGGACAGTGGGGCAGTATTTT
CASSEPGTRTVGQYF
>TRBJ1-5|-|TRBV19|-
TGTGCCAGTAGTAGACCACGGGATCAGCCCCAGCATTTT
CASSRPRDQPQHF
>TRBJ2-2|-|TRBV6-1|-
TGTGCCAGCAGTGGGCTAGAGACCTTTCTGGGCGGGGAGCTGTTTTTT
CASSGLETFLGGELFF
>TRBJ2-1|-|TRBV7-2|TRBD2
TGTGCCAGCAGCTCAAGCCTACTAGCGGGAAGTAGGAATGAGCAGTTCTTC
CASSSSLLAGSRNEQFF
>TRBJ1-2|-|TRBV4-1|-
TGCGCCAGCAGCCAAGGGAGGGGCTGGGATAACTATGGCTACACCTTC
CASSQGRGWDNYGYTF
>TRBJ2-5|-|TRBV7-8|TRBD1
TGTGCCAGCAGCTTAGACTGGACAGGGGGAATAGAGACCCAGTACTTC
CASSLDWTGGIETQYF
>TRBJ1-4|-|TRBV29-1|-
TGCAGCGTTACCCGGGGGACTGTGGATGAAAAACTGTTTTTT
CSVTRGTVDEKLFF
>TRBJ2-2|-|TRBV5-1|TRBD2
TGCGCCAGCAGCTTGGACCGGGCGGGAGCGAACACCGGGGAGCTGTTTTTT
CASSLDRAGANTGELFF
>TRBJ2-7|-|TRBV5-4|TRBD1
TGTGCCAGCAGCAGTGGGACAGGGGGCGGACTACTCTACGAGCAGTACTTC
CASSSGTGGGLLYEQYF
>TRBJ1-1|-|TRBV18|-
TGTGCCAGCTCAACCGTCCAAGAGGTGAACACTGAAGCTTTCTTT
CASSTVQEVNTEAFF
>TRBJ1-2|-|TRBV4-1|TRBD1
TGCGCCAGCAGCCAAGTCTCGACAGGGCCCTTTTATGGCTACACCTTC
CASSQVSTGPFYGYTF
>TRBJ1-2|-|TRBV28|-
TGTGCCAGCAGGGGACAAGTGGGCTATGGCTACACCTTC
CASRGQVGYGYTF
>TRBJ1-5|-|TRBV19|TRBD1
TGTGCCAGTAGTGACAGGGGGGGCAATCAGCCCCAGCATTTT
CASSDRGGNQPQHF
>TRBJ1-2|-|TRBV29-1|TRBD1
TGCAGCGTTGATTCTTTGGGACAGGGAAATGGCTACACCTTC
CSVDSLGQGNGYTF
>TRBJ2-3|-|TRBV7-9|-
TGTGCCAGCACGAGCGAGGGGGACACAGATACGCAGTATTTT
CASTSEGDTDTQYF
>TRBJ2-3|-|TRBV14|TRBD2
TGTGCCAGCAGCTATACTAGCGGGGCACGGGTTACGCAGTATTTT
CASSYTSGARVTQYF
>TRBJ2-1|-|TRBV5-4|-
TGTGCCAGCAGCTTAAGTTCGAGCTCCTACAATGAGCAGTTCTTC
CASSLSSSSYNEQFF
>TRBJ2-4|-|TRBV5-1|-
TGCGCCAGCAGCTTGTCAGGGGCGGGCATTCAGTACTTC
CASSLSGAGIQYF
>TRBJ1-2|-|TRBV6-5|TRBD1
TGTGCCACCGAGACAGGGAACTATGGCTACACCTTC
CATETGNYGYTF
>TRBJ2-2|-|TRBV9|TRBD2
TGTGCCAGCAGCGCTAGCGGGGGGACCGGGGAGCTGTTTTTT
CASSASGGTGELFF
>TRBJ2-2|-|TRBV5-1|-
TGCGCCAGCAGCCTAACCACCCACGCCGGGGAGCTGTTTTTT
CASSLTTHAGELFF
>TRBJ2-7|-|TRBV2|-
TGTGCCAGCGGGCCAACTTCAGGTGAGCAGTACTTC
CASGPTSGEQYF
>TRBJ1-6|once|TRBV18|-
TGTGCCAGCTCAGCCGAGCTATCACCCCTCCACTTT
CASSAELSPLHF
>TRBJ1-6|-|TRBV2|-
TGTGCCTGTATAAGGGGTCTAGGATCACCCCTCCACTTT
CACIRGLGSPLHF
>TRBJ2-5|once|TRBV29-1|TRBD2
TGCAGCGTGACTAGCGGCCAAGAGACCCAGTACTTC
CSVTSGQETQYF
>TRBJ2-3|-|TRBV4-1|-
TGCGCCAGCAGCCAAGAATGGGCTAGCGGCACAGATACGCAGTATTTT
CASSQEWASGTDTQYF
>TRBJ2-2|-|TRBV9|TRBD2
TGTGCCAGCAGCCCCGGGGACTACTACGGGGAGCTGTTTTTT
CASSPGDYYGELFF
>TRBJ2-7|-|TRBV12-3/TRBV12-4|-
TGTGCCAGTCGGTCTACGATCGACTACGAGCAGTACTTC
CASRSTIDYEQYF
>TRBJ2-5|-|TRBV14|-
TGTGCCAGCAGCCAACAGCAAGAGACCCAGTACTTC
CASSQQQETQYF
>TRBJ1-1|-|TRBV19|TRBD1
TGTGCCAGTAGTAGCGGACAGGGGAAGACGACTGAAGCTTTCTTT
CASSSGQGKTTEAFF
>TRBJ1-4|-|TRBV27|-
TGTGCCAGCAGTTTGTTTCAGGATGAAAAACTGTTTTTT
CASSLFQDEKLFF
>TRBJ2-7|-|TRBV29-1|-
TGCAGCGCCGGGTCAGTCGAGCAGTACTTC
CSAGSVEQYF
>TRBJ2-2|once|TRBV2|-
TGTGCCAGCAGTGAATTTGCGTTCTCGAACACCGGGGAGCTGTTTTTT
CASSEFAFSNTGELFF
>TRBJ1-2|-|TRBV28|-
TGTGCCAGCAGTTTGGGATTACAGGACCGCTACACCTTC
CASSLGLQDRYTF
>TRBJ1-1|few|TRBV7-9|-
TGTGCCAGCAGCTCGCTAGGGGTTTCTTCTGAAGCTTTCTTT
CASSSLGVSSEAFF
>TRBJ2-2|-|TRBV7-8|TRBD1
TGTGCCAGCAGCTTAGCCCCGGGACAGCGGAACACCGGGGAGCTGTTTTTT
CASSLAPGQRNTGELFF
>TRBJ1-1|few|TRBV29-1|-
TGCAGCGTTGAAGGTCAGAGAGGATGGAACACTGAAGCTTTCTTT
CSVEGQRGWNTEAFF
>TRBJ2-7|-|TRBV10-2|-
TGCGCCAGCAATCCCCGACAAAGCGGTTACGAGCAGTACTTC
CASNPRQSGYEQYF
>TRBJ2-7|-|TRBV7-2|TRBD2
TGTGCCAGCAGCAAAAGCGGGGTGAGCTCCTACGAGCAGTACTTC
CASSKSGVSSYEQYF
>TRBJ2-1|once|TRBV24-1|-
TGTGCCACCAGTGATTTGTCTGGGAGCCAGCAGTTCTTC
CATSDLSGSQQFF